The 10 T cell receptor beta chains presented below share a single source sample, sequenced in a study of blood T cell repertoires in COVID-19. Using immunoSEQ multiplex PCR, the repertoire was profiled, and TCRdb retains in-frame clones only, with some absent. The profile shows approximately 110,000 clones, 69% of them singletons. Material: peripheral blood. These receptors originate from an older man with acute or convalescent COVID-19.

The V gene is TRBV10-1, the J gene TRBJ2-3; a possible D gene is TRBD2 (6 bases). Germline V gene sequence: CDR1 WNHNN, CDR2 SYGVQD (reference sequence). V lost 0 bases, J lost 0 bases, and 7 bases lay in between. The CDR3 loop spans 15 amino acids. The CDR3 spells CASSESAGSTDTQYF. CDR3 nucleotides: TGCGCCAGCAGTGAGTCGGCGGGGAGCACAGATACGCAGTATTTT.

The gene calls are TRBV5-1 and TRBJ2-3; D possibly corresponds to TRBD1 (6 bases). This CDR3 has 12 residues. V gave up 5 bases and J gave up 6 bases, with 10 bases separating them. CDR1 SGHRS and CDR2 YFSETQ come from the germline V gene. The CDR3 reads CASSRDTDTQYF. As DNA, the CDR3 is TGCGCCAGCAGTCGGGACACCGATACGCAGTATTTT.

The chain uses TRBV6-5 and TRBJ2-7, with no clear D. Trimming pared 6 bases from V and 0 bases from J, leaving 12 bases between. Germline assignment: CDR1 MNHEY and CDR2 SVGAGI. CDR3 length equals 14 residues. The CDR3 DNA reads TGTGCCAGCAGGGTCACAGAGTCCTCCTACGAGCAGTACTTC. Protein: CASRVTESSYEQYF.

This clone was seen a single time. The chain combines TRBV28 with TRBJ2-7; perhaps TRBD2 as D (5 bases). The CDR3 has 11 amino acids. Looked up from germline, CDR1 is MDHEN and CDR2 is SYDVKM. The V gene lost 6 bases and the J gene lost 4 bases, with 7 bases spanning the gap. The CDR3 protein is CASRGEYEQYF. As DNA, the CDR3 is TGTGCCAGCAGGGGAGAATACGAGCAGTACTTC.

The gene calls are TRBV28 and TRBJ2-1; D might be TRBD2 (6 bases). The ends were cut back, 3 bases at V and 7 bases at J, with 16 bases in the middle. The germline V gene encodes CDR1 MDHEN and CDR2 SYDVKM. This CDR3 has 15 residues. DNA for the CDR3: TGTGCCAGCAGTTTGAGCCTAGCGAGCTATAATGAGCAGTTCTTC. This gives the protein CASSLSLASYNEQFF.

The chain recombines TRBV28 with TRBJ2-3, with D maybe TRBD2 (7 bases). CDR1 and CDR2 from the germline V gene are MDHEN and SYDVKM. There are 14 residues in the CDR3. V lost 8 bases, J lost 0 bases, and 12 bases lay in between. The CDR3 nucleotides read TGTGCCAGCTCAGGCGGGGGCAGCACAGATACGCAGTATTTT. It codes for CASSGGGSTDTQYF.

The chain is built from TRBV7-9 and TRBJ2-5; D unclear. The CDR3 is 14 residues long. Germline CDR1 reads SEHNR; CDR2 reads FQNEAQ (reference sequence). Trimming removed 2 bases at V and 0 bases at J, with 7 bases between. The CDR3 is CASSLHSNQETQYF. For the CDR3, the DNA is TGTGCCAGCAGCTTACACAGTAACCAAGAGACCCAGTACTTC.

This clone was detected only a few times. The V gene is TRBV7-9, the J gene TRBJ2-3; 8 bases fit TRBD1. The germline gives CDR1 SEHNR, CDR2 FQNEAQ (reference sequence). V lost 5 bases to trimming and J lost 2 bases; unmatched junction nucleotides: 6. There are 15 residues in the CDR3. In nucleotides, the CDR3 is TGTGCCAGCAGCCGGGACAGGCTGAACACAGATACGCAGTATTTT. Translation: CASSRDRLNTDTQYF.

The CDR3 DNA reads as TGTGCCAGCTCACCGTCCCGGGAGGATGGCTACACCTTC. The encoded protein is CASSPSREDGYTF. This chain uses TRBV18 with TRBJ1-2; D is uncertain. The CDR3 is made up of 13 amino acids. Trimming stripped 3 bases from V and 6 bases from J, with 11 bases between. The germline CDR1 and CDR2 sequences are KGHSH and LQKENI.

This rearrangement joins TRBV27 to TRBJ1-4; D unresolved. V gave up 5 bases and J gave up 5 bases, with 15 bases separating them. The CDR3 is 15 residues long. The germline gives CDR1 MNHEY, CDR2 SMNVEV (reference sequence). The CDR3 nucleotides read TGTGCCAGCAGTCCCCCCGGGAGAAGAAATGAAAAACTGTTTTTT. Its protein is CASSPPGRRNEKLFF. Combining the CDR3 with reference TRBV27 and TRBJ1-4 gives the whole variable domain EAQVTQNPRYLITVTGKKLTVTCSQNMNHEYMSWYRQDPGLGLRQIYYSMNVEVTDKGDVPEGYKVSRKEKRNFPLILESPSPNQTSLYFCASSPPGRRNEKLFFGSGTQLSVL.